A single sample gave rise to the 23 T cell receptor beta chains below, sequenced in a study of T-cell memory formation after mild COVID-19. TCRdb independently ran MiXCR on the 5' RACE reads; one entry per CDR3 protein. The sample carries about 470,000 distinct CDR3 sequences, roughly 23% recorded once. The sequenced sample consisted of PBMCs or a T cell subset sorted from them (not recorded which). The receptors originated from an adult woman who had mild COVID-19 (a few samples of this study predate the infection). Cell type and time point are not known.

The rearrangement uses TRBV12-3 or TRBV12-4 and TRBJ1-2; D unresolved. Between the trimmed V and J ends, which lost 5 bases and 0 bases, there was a span of 13 bases. CDR3 size: 15 residues. The CDR3 reads CASSVDGVSNYGYTF. The CDR3 DNA sequence: TGTGCCAGCAGTGTCGACGGTGTCTCTAACTATGGCTACACCTTC.

V usage is TRBV19 and J usage is TRBJ2-1, with 14 nucleotides matching TRBD2. The CDR3 length is 16 residues. The J segment lost 2 bases and the V segment lost 4 bases, leaving 1 base of the junction unmatched. Germline V CDR1 and CDR2: LNHDA, SQIVND (reference sequence). CDR3 nucleotide sequence: TGTGCCAGTAGTAAGACTAGCGGGAGGGCCTACAATGAGCAGTTCTTC. Amino acid sequence: CASSKTSGRAYNEQFF.

This sequence joins TRBV7-9 and TRBJ1-2, with a possible D match to TRBD1 (5 bases). V was cut by 0 bases and J by 3 bases, with 14 bases left in between. Germline V gene lookup returns CDR1 SEHNR and CDR2 FQNEAQ (reference sequence). The CDR3 has 16 residues. CDR3 coding DNA: TGTGCCAGCAGCTTAGCGCTGGGGGGGTATGACTATGGCTACACCTTC. Translated, it gives CASSLALGGYDYGYTF.

The rearrangement joins TRBV9 to TRBJ2-1; 11 bases line up with TRBD2. The CDR3 loop spans 16 amino acids. Per germline, CDR1 SGDLS and CDR2 YYNGEE. With 2 bases clipped from V and 6 bases from J, the junction kept 7 bases outside the gene matches. Here the CDR3 reads CASSVSGGVPTNEQFF. In DNA, the CDR3 is TGTGCCAGCAGCGTTAGCGGGGGGGTACCAACCAATGAGCAGTTCTTC.

The CDR3 nucleotides are TGTGCCAGCAGTTACTCGTGGGGCCGAACCGGGGAGCTGTTTTTT. This sequence encodes CASSYSWGRTGELFF. This chain links TRBV6-2 or TRBV6-3 with TRBJ2-2; possibly TRBD1 for D (5 bases). Trimming left V 0 bases short and J 5 bases short, with 10 bases between. The CDR3 spans 15 residues. Germline CDR1 is MNHEY and CDR2 is SVGEGT.

There are a few counts of this clonotype. The chain carries TRBV11-2 and TRBJ1-6, with unresolved D. The CDR3 is 13 amino acids. CDR1 and CDR2 from the germline V gene are SGHAT and FQNNGV. Trimming took off 3 bases at V and 8 bases at J, with 8 bases between the two ends. The CDR3 region is CASSFSIDSPLHF. The CDR3 DNA is TGTGCCAGCAGCTTCTCCATTGATTCACCCCTCCACTTT. The whole variable domain, remainder taken from reference TRBV11-2 and TRBJ1-6, is EAGVAQSPRYKIIEKRQSVAFWCNPISGHATLYWYQQILGQGPKLLIQFQNNGVVDDSQLPKDRFSAERLKGVDSTLKIQPAKLEDSAVYLCASSFSIDSPLHFGNGTRLTVT.

The chain has TRBV18 and TRBJ2-7; TRBD1 is a possible D gene (6 bases). The CDR3 extends over 14 amino acids. Germline V lookup: CDR1 KGHSH, CDR2 LQKENI. V gave up 5 bases and J gave up 3 bases, with 14 bases separating them. This CDR3 is CASSTTRDIYEQYF. Written as DNA, the CDR3 is TGTGCCAGCTCAACAACCCGGGACATCTACGAGCAGTACTTC.

The chain combines TRBV5-1 with TRBJ2-5, with D perhaps given as TRBD1 or TRBD2 (5 bases each). Looked up from germline, CDR1 is SGHRS and CDR2 is YFSETQ. V shed 10 bases and J shed 3 bases, with 16 bases lying between them. CDR3 length equals 13 residues. This chain's CDR3 is CARNGTREETQYF. DNA for the CDR3: TGCGCCCGTAACGGGACCAGGGAAGAGACCCAGTACTTC. The full variable domain, its missing parts supplied by reference TRBV5-1 and TRBJ2-5, is KAGVTQTPRYLIKTRGQQVTLSCSPISGHRSVSWYQQTPGQGLQFLFEYFSETQRNKGNFPGRFSGRQFSNSRSEMNVSTLELGDSALYLCARNGTREETQYFGPGTRLLVL.

The rearrangement uses TRBV11-2 and TRBJ2-3, with 13 bases matching TRBD2. This CDR3 is built from 16 residues. Germline V lookup: CDR1 SGHAT, CDR2 FQNNGV. Germline trimming cut 5 bases from V and 5 bases from J; bases unmatched to any gene: 7. The CDR3 sequence is CASSLGLAGRGDTQYF. The CDR3 nucleotides are TGTGCCAGCAGCCTGGGACTAGCGGGGAGAGGAGATACGCAGTATTTT.

This clonotype was observed a handful of times. The chain couples TRBV12-3 or TRBV12-4 to TRBJ2-3, with D hard to call. Trimming took off 4 bases at V and 11 bases at J, with 19 bases between the two ends. The CDR3 covers 14 residues. The CDR3 here is CASSSPVDPSGQYF. Here the CDR3 DNA reads TGTGCCAGCAGTTCCCCCGTCGACCCTTCTGGGCAGTATTTT.

V usage is TRBV19 and J usage is TRBJ2-2; 7 nucleotides line up with TRBD1. Germline lookup yields CDR1 LNHDA and CDR2 SQIVND (reference sequence). The V gene end was trimmed by 4 bases and the J gene end by 1 base; junction bases not matched to a gene: 9. CDR3 size: 17 residues. The CDR3 DNA is TGTGCCAGTAGTAGCCCTGGAAGGACAGGGAACACCGGGGAGCTGTTTTTT. Protein product: CASSSPGRTGNTGELFF. Together with reference TRBV19 and TRBJ2-2, the CDR3 gives the full variable domain: DGGITQSPKYLFRKEGQNVTLSCEQNLNHDAMYWYRQDPGQGLRLIYYSQIVNDFQKGDIAEGYSVSREKKESFPLTVTSAQKNPTAFYLCASSSPGRTGNTGELFFGEGSRLTVL.

The rearrangement uses TRBV3-1 and TRBJ2-3; no clear D. The germline V and J ends were trimmed by 3 bases and 2 bases, with 9 bases remaining between them. Germline CDR1 is LGHDT and CDR2 is YNNKEL (reference sequence). The CDR3 totals 14 residues. The DNA for the CDR3 is TGTGCCAGCAGCCACTCGGGCCACACAGATACGCAGTATTTT. Translating gives CASSHSGHTDTQYF.

The chain links TRBV11-2 to TRBJ2-1; TRBD2 agrees at 7 bases. The junction had 10 bases not matched to a gene; V was cut back by 5 bases and J by 9 bases. CDR1 is SGHAT and CDR2 is FQNNGV in the germline V gene. This CDR3 is built from 14 residues. CDR3 DNA: TGTGCCAGCAGCCGGACTAGTGTGGGTGGTGAGCAGTTCTTC. Encoded protein: CASSRTSVGGEQFF.

This clonotype has just a few counts. The gene calls are TRBV7-6 and TRBJ2-6, with 9 bases fitting TRBD1. The length of the CDR3 is 19 residues. V gave up 2 bases and J gave up 2 bases; unmatched junction bases: 10. Per the germline V gene, CDR1 is SGHVS and CDR2 is FNYEAQ. The CDR3 here is CASSLKGDRVGAGANVLTF. The CDR3 DNA reads TGTGCCAGCAGCTTAAAAGGGGACAGGGTTGGGGCTGGGGCCAACGTCCTGACTTTC.

A few counts support this clonotype. The chain is built from TRBV24-1 and TRBJ2-2; D is ambiguous. The ends were cut back, 4 bases at V and 4 bases at J, with 6 bases in the middle. CDR1 and CDR2 from the germline V gene are KGHDR and SFDVKD. This CDR3 spans 13 amino acids. The CDR3 is CATSEKVTGELFF. As DNA, the CDR3 is TGTGCCACCAGTGAAAAAGTCACCGGGGAGCTGTTTTTT.

The rearrangement uses TRBV2 and TRBJ1-6; TRBD1 matches at 9 bases. CDR3 length: 12 amino acids. J gave up 7 bases and V 10 bases, and 2 bases lay outside the gene matches. Germline V gene data show CDR1 as SNHLY and CDR2 as FYNNEI. The CDR3 reads CAIGQGNSPLHF. CDR3 sequence (DNA): TGTGCCATCGGACAGGGGAATTCACCCCTCCACTTT. Variable domain in full (rest from reference TRBV2 and TRBJ1-6): EPEVTQTPSHQVTQMGQEVILRCVPISNHLYFYWYRQILGQKVEFLVSFYNNEISEKSEIFDDQFSVERPDGSNFTLKIRSTKLEDSAMYFCAIGQGNSPLHFGNGTRLTVT.

The chain links TRBV20-1 to TRBJ2-7, with 8 bases identical to TRBD1. The germline CDR1 and CDR2 sequences are DFQATT and SNEGSKA (reference sequence). The CDR3 covers 12 residues. With V trimmed by 5 bases and J by 9 bases, 9 bases remained unmatched. The CDR3 sequence is CSAPPQGAGQYF. In DNA, the CDR3 is TGCAGTGCTCCACCCCAGGGGGCTGGGCAGTACTTC.

This clonotype has just a few counts. As DNA, the CDR3 is TGTGCCACCAGTGATTTGCGCCGGACAGCTAAACAAGAGACCCAGTACTTC. Encoded protein: CATSDLRRTAKQETQYF. This sequence joins TRBV24-1 and TRBJ2-5, with D tentatively TRBD1 (6 bases). The germline V gene has CDR1 KGHDR and CDR2 SFDVKD. CDR3 length: 17 amino acids. Trimming took 0 bases from V and 2 from J, leaving 15 bases between them.

The chain has TRBV29-1 and TRBJ2-1, with a weak D call TRBD2 (5 bases). The CDR3 sequence is 11 residues long. Germline values: CDR1 SQVTM, CDR2 ANQGSEA. V shed 1 base and J shed 10 bases, with 8 bases lying between them. For the CDR3, the DNA is TGCAGCGTTGAAGGGGCTAGCGAGCAGTTCTTC. Translating gives CSVEGASEQFF.

V usage is TRBV12-3 or TRBV12-4 and J usage is TRBJ2-7; tentative D call: TRBD1 (6 bases). The CDR3 runs 13 residues. V was pared by 6 bases and J by 2 bases, with 11 bases between. CDR3 sequence: CASSPGQTYEQYF. The CDR3 nucleotides are TGTGCCAGCAGCCCTGGACAGACCTACGAGCAGTACTTC.

There are a few counts of this clonotype. For the CDR3, the DNA is TGTGCCAGCAGCTTAGTTACTAGCGCTCAAGAGACCCAGTACTTC. It codes for CASSLVTSAQETQYF. This chain links TRBV11-2 with TRBJ2-5, with 7 bases matching TRBD2. J gave up 2 bases and V 1 base, and 4 bases lay outside the gene matches. In germline, CDR1 is SGHAT, CDR2 FQNNGV. The CDR3 consists of 15 residues.

The chain employs TRBV6-2 or TRBV6-3 and TRBJ2-5; 7 bases match TRBD1. J gave up 2 bases and V 5 bases, and 8 bases lay outside the gene matches. The CDR3 length is 15 residues. Germline V gene lookup returns CDR1 MNHEY and CDR2 SVGEGT. The chain's CDR3 is CASSLTDRLQETQYF. CDR3 DNA sequence: TGTGCCAGCAGTCTAACGGACAGGCTTCAAGAGACCCAGTACTTC.

A few counts support this clonotype. V gene TRBV6-1 combines with J gene TRBJ2-3; TRBD2 matches 10 bases. V lost 6 bases to trimming and J lost 4 bases; unmatched junction nucleotides: 10. This CDR3 contains 16 residues. The germline gives CDR1 MNHNS, CDR2 SASEGT. The CDR3 protein is CASSKASGSSADTQYF. The DNA for the CDR3 is TGTGCCAGCAGCAAGGCTAGCGGGAGTAGCGCAGATACGCAGTATTTT.